The T cell receptor beta chain described here comes from a study of blood T cell repertoires in COVID-19. TCRdb's copy holds only in-frame clones and misses some; the assay was immunoSEQ multiplex PCR. The sample holds 88,000 or so clones, around four fifths seen once. V lost 4 bases, J lost 0 bases, and 10 bases lay in between. CDR3 length: 14 residues. CDR1 and CDR2 from the germline V gene are SQVTM and ANQGSEA. This clone appeared once. Sequencing used peripheral blood. The clonotype was recovered from a human donor in a cohort sampled during active COVID-19. The rearrangement joins TRBV29-1 to TRBJ2-1, with no clear D. The CDR3 is CSVALSHSYNEQFF. For the CDR3, the DNA is TGCAGCGTTGCTCTATCCCACTCCTACAATGAGCAGTTCTTC.